Below, one T cell receptor (beta chain) is given with its context. Its antigen is currently unknown. The data stem from a study of shared clonotypes between healthy human individuals. On the study more broadly: Researchers drew samples from a couple of women and three men aged 18 to 49. Study-level findings and limits: In the sorted subsets, rarefaction showed sequencing was incomplete despite large depth. Estimated richness values were generally larger in naive subsets than in memory subsets.

Germline CDR1 is LGHNA and CDR2 is YSLEER. Trimming removed 2 bases from V and 4 bases from J; junction bases left unmatched: 4. The length of the CDR3 is 16 residues. Investigators divided CD4+ cells into CD45RA+ naive and CD45RA-negative memory subsets. Assay: immunoSEQ multiplex PCR; the TCRdb copy retains only in-frame clones and omits some. The profile shows approximately 2,000,000 clones, 85% to 95% of them singletons. The chain employs TRBV4-3 and TRBJ2-6, with 8 bases lining up with TRBD1. The receptor's source is a young man in good health. Some clones in this sample may be carry-over from other donors' samples. The sample was naive CD4+ T cells from PBMCs. Documented subset: CD45RA+ positively selected. CDR3 sequence reads: CASSQIQGAGANVLTF. CDR3 DNA sequence: TGCGCCAGCAGCCAAATTCAGGGGGCCGGGGCCAACGTCCTGACTTTC.